The T cell receptor beta chain under discussion was sequenced for a study of CD8+ T cells in alopecia areata. V gave up 4 bases and J gave up 0 bases, with 13 bases separating them. CDR3 length: 15 amino acids. CDR1 is SGHDN, CDR2 FVKESK, per germline. Study-level findings and limits: More clonal than normal scalp was lesional scalp, particularly alopecia totalis/universalis.

The authors extracted RNA and reverse transcribed it into cDNA as the sequencing template. Generated by immunoSEQ multiplex PCR, the TCRdb table keeps only in-frame clones and is missing some. The data show roughly 140,000 clones, roughly 60% seen once. Turning to this clone: Its target is not known.

The chain couples TRBV14 to TRBJ2-7; no clear D gene. The sample was CD8+ T cells sorted from blood. The sequence was collected from a human donor in good health. The CDR3 DNA reads as TGTGCCAGCAGCCCCAGCATTCAAAGCTCCTACGAGCAGTACTTC. Its translation: CASSPSIQSSYEQYF.